These 18 T cell receptor beta chains came from one sample sequenced in a study of T-cell reconstitution after alpha-beta-depleted transplantation in children. Unique molecular identifiers were incorporated during preparation of the TCRbeta library. TCRdb re-derived calls from the PCR reads in MiXCR, one entry per CDR3 protein. The sample lists 580,000 or so distinct CDR3 sequences, more than 20% occurring once. This specimen was PBMCs, mostly from graft donor cells, taken 360 days after TCRalphabeta/CD19-depleted stem cell transplant. All receptors come from a boy less than two years old who had a stem cell transplant for acute myeloid leukemia, so the T cells may come from the graft donor.

This clonotype was seen a handful of times. This chain joins TRBV20-1 and TRBJ2-2, with D perhaps matching TRBD1 (6 bases). The CDR3 runs 14 residues. The germline gives CDR1 DFQATT, CDR2 SNEGSKA (reference sequence). The germline V and J ends were trimmed by 6 bases and 4 bases, with 15 bases remaining between them. The CDR3 reads CSARGQKGTGELFF. In nucleotides, the CDR3 is TGCAGTGCCCGTGGACAGAAGGGCACCGGGGAGCTGTTTTTT.

This clonotype has only a few counts. The rearrangement joins TRBV29-1 to TRBJ2-5; D remains ambiguous. The germline V and J ends were trimmed by 7 bases and 0 bases, with 9 bases remaining between them. There are 12 residues in the CDR3. CDR1 is SQVTM, CDR2 ANQGSEA, per germline. Here the CDR3 DNA reads TGCAGCGGGGCCGGGTACCAAGAGACCCAGTACTTC. Its protein product is CSGAGYQETQYF.

The V and J genes are TRBV12-3 or TRBV12-4 and TRBJ2-2; D unclear. This CDR3 has 12 residues. Trimming removed 6 bases at V and 6 bases at J, with 8 bases between. The CDR3 DNA follows: TGTGCCAGCAGATCCCTGGCCGGGGAGCTGTTTTTT. Protein product: CASRSLAGELFF.

This clonotype was seen a handful of times. V and J are TRBV7-3 and TRBJ2-1; 9 bases are a match to TRBD1. The CDR3 spans 15 residues. V lost 1 base to trimming and J lost 5 bases; unmatched junction nucleotides: 3. CDR1 is SGHTA and CDR2 is FQGTGA in the germline V gene. DNA of the CDR3: TGTGCCAGCAGCTTAATACAGGGGGCTAACAATGAGCAGTTCTTC. Its translation is CASSLIQGANNEQFF.

In its sample, this clonotype was seen many times. This chain joins TRBV28 and TRBJ2-7; either TRBD1 or TRBD2 may supply D (6 bases each). The CDR3 loop spans 17 amino acids. CDR1 MDHEN and CDR2 SYDVKM come from the germline V gene. V was cut by 3 bases and J by 2 bases, with 20 bases left in between. The CDR3 sequence: CASSFGTYRAGPYEQYF. CDR3 nucleotide sequence: TGTGCCAGCAGTTTTGGCACCTACAGGGCGGGGCCCTACGAGCAGTACTTC.

This clonotype has a count of ten or more. The chain employs TRBV29-1 and TRBJ2-5; D possibly corresponds to TRBD2 (5 bases). V was trimmed by 8 bases and J by 1 base, leaving 14 bases between them. CDR3 size: 13 residues. Germline assignment: CDR1 SQVTM and CDR2 ANQGSEA. For the CDR3, the DNA is TGCAGCCTACGGAGGTGGAGCCAAGAGACCCAGTACTTC. Its protein is CSLRRWSQETQYF.

The gene calls are TRBV18 and TRBJ2-1; 15 bases fit TRBD2. Trimming removed 3 bases from V and 6 bases from J; junction bases left unmatched: 9. Germline V gene sequence: CDR1 KGHSH, CDR2 LQKENI. CDR3 length equals 18 residues. Written as DNA, the CDR3 is TGTGCCAGCTCACCTATAGGAGGACTAGCGGGGGGGCGCAATGAGCAGTTCTTC. It yields the protein CASSPIGGLAGGRNEQFF.

J is TRBJ2-1 and V is TRBV9; 10 bases are shared with TRBD2. This CDR3 spans 15 amino acids. The V gene end was trimmed by 2 bases and the J gene end by 9 bases; junction bases not matched to a gene: 8. Germline CDR1 SGDLS, CDR2 YYNGEE. CDR3 sequence (DNA): TGTGCCAGCAGCGTCGGAAGCGGGGGGGCCGTTGAGCAGTTCTTC. It translates to CASSVGSGGAVEQFF.

This clonotype was recorded many times. This chain uses TRBV28 with TRBJ2-7; weak D call: TRBD2 (5 bases). The CDR3 runs to 13 residues. V gave up 6 bases and J gave up 7 bases, with 16 bases separating them. CDR1 is MDHEN, CDR2 SYDVKM, per germline. For the CDR3, the DNA is TGTGCCAGCAGCTCGGACGGGATTGGGGAGCAGTACGTC. It specifies CASSSDGIGEQYV.

This clonotype was found many times. The rearrangement links TRBV3-1 to TRBJ2-3; the match to TRBD1 covers 10 bases. This CDR3 has 18 amino acids. V lost 0 bases, J lost 0 bases, and 6 bases stayed unmatched. Looked up from germline, CDR1 is LGHDT and CDR2 is YNNKEL (reference sequence). The CDR3 spells CASSQDRTGGTSTDTQYF. In DNA, the CDR3 is TGTGCCAGCAGCCAAGATAGGACAGGGGGGACTAGCACAGATACGCAGTATTTT.

The rearrangement joins TRBV11-3 to TRBJ1-6, with 7 bases that match TRBD1. V was pared by 8 bases and J by 8 bases, with 12 bases of the junction left unmatched. Germline V gives CDR1 SGHNT, CDR2 YENEEA. CDR3 size: 15 residues. The CDR3 DNA sequence: TGTGCCAGCGGACTGTGGGGGGACAGAGATTCACCCCTCCACTTT. Translating gives CASGLWGDRDSPLHF. The complete variable domain, with remaining parts taken from reference TRBV11-3 and TRBJ1-6, reads EAGVVQSPRYKIIEKKQPVAFWCNPISGHNTLYWYLQNLGQGPELLIRYENEEAVDDSQLPKDRFSAERLKGVDSTLKIQPAELGDSAVYLCASGLWGDRDSPLHFGNGTRLTVT.

The chain is built from TRBV29-1 and TRBJ1-1; maybe TRBD1 (5 bases). V was pared by 4 bases and J by 0 bases, with 15 bases between. The V gene's germline CDR1 is SQVTM and CDR2 ANQGSEA. This CDR3 comprises 15 residues. CDR3 residues: CSVVGMVRVNTEAFF. As DNA, the CDR3 is TGCAGCGTTGTTGGGATGGTCAGGGTGAACACTGAAGCTTTCTTT.

In this sample, this clonotype turned up a few times. Just one base apart from a much larger clone, this may be a read error. J is TRBJ2-7 and V is TRBV5-1, with D perhaps being TRBD1 or TRBD2 (5 bases each). The V end lost 0 bases, the J end lost 2 bases, and 12 bases lay between the germline ends. CDR1 and CDR2 (germline): SGHRS, YFSETQ. CDR3 length: 15 residues. For the CDR3, the DNA is TGCGCCAGCAGCTTGGGATTGGGGGTCCCCTACGAGCAGTACTTC. Its protein product is CASSLGLGVPYEQYF. The complete variable domain, with remaining parts taken from reference TRBV5-1 and TRBJ2-7, reads KAGVTQTPRYLIKTRGQQVTLSCSPISGHRSVSWYQQTPGQGLQFLFEYFSETQRNKGNFPGRFSGRQFSNSRSEMNVSTLELGDSALYLCASSLGLGVPYEQYFGPGTRLTVT.

This clonotype was recorded at least ten times. The V and J genes are TRBV28 and TRBJ2-5; possibly TRBD2 for D (5 bases). Trimming removed 8 bases from V and 2 bases from J, with 9 bases in between. CDR1 is MDHEN and CDR2 is SYDVKM in the germline V gene. The CDR3 runs 12 residues. The CDR3 DNA reads as TGTGCCAGCGAGGAGGTTCAAGAGACCCAGTACTTC. It codes for CASEEVQETQYF.

This clonotype was recorded a few times. The chain carries TRBV20-1 and TRBJ1-5, with a tentative D call TRBD1 (5 bases). CDR1 and CDR2 (germline): DFQATT, SNEGSKA (reference sequence). The CDR3 contains 14 residues. Trimming pared 1 base from V and 4 bases from J, leaving 11 bases between. The CDR3 nucleotides are TGCAGTGCTAGAGGGGGGAGCGGAAATCAGCCCCAGCATTTT. Translation: CSARGGSGNQPQHF.

The sample holds many counts of this clonotype. V gene TRBV5-6 combines with J gene TRBJ2-7; D not resolved. The V end lost 0 bases, the J end lost 4 bases, and 11 bases lay between the germline ends. The CDR3 length is 14 residues. Germline V lookup: CDR1 SGHDT, CDR2 YYEEEE. This CDR3 is CASSLARGTYEQYV. The CDR3 nucleotides read TGTGCCAGCAGCTTGGCGCGCGGAACGTACGAGCAGTACGTC.

This clonotype showed up many times. The chain carries TRBV20-1 and TRBJ2-3; D unresolved. Germline V gives CDR1 DFQATT, CDR2 SNEGSKA (reference sequence). The CDR3 extends over 14 amino acids. The V end was cut by 5 bases, the J end by 1 base, with 13 bases between. The CDR3 DNA is TGCAGTGCTTTCGATCCCGGTGGCACAGATACGCAGTATTTT. Its translation: CSAFDPGGTDTQYF.

In its sample, this clonotype was seen many times. The gene calls are TRBV7-2 and TRBJ2-7; no clear D. Trimming took off 2 bases at V and 0 bases at J, with 8 bases between the two ends. The germline V gene encodes CDR1 SGHTA and CDR2 FQGNSA. This CDR3 has 14 amino acids. The CDR3 nucleotides are TGTGCCAGCAGCTTAAAATCCATCTCCTACGAGCAGTACTTC. Translated: CASSLKSISYEQYF.